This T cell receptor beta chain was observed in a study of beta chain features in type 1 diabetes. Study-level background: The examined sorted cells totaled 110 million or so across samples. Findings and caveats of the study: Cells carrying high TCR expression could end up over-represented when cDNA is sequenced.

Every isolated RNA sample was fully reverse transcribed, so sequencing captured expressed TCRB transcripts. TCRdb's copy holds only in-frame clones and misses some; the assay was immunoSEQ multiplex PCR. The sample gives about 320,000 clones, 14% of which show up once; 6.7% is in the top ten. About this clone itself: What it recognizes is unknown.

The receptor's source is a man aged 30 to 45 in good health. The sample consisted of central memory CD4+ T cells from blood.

The CDR3 nucleotides read TGCAGCGTCGGACAGGGTTACAATGAGCAGTTCTTC. Its protein product is CSVGQGYNEQFF. The J gene is TRBJ2-1, the V gene TRBV29-1, with 8 bases matching TRBD1. V was pared by 6 bases and J by 4 bases, with 2 bases of the junction left unmatched. The CDR3 extends over 12 amino acids. Germline values: CDR1 SQVTM, CDR2 ANQGSEA.